This T cell receptor beta chain comes out of a study of T-cell memory formation after mild COVID-19. TCRdb re-called the 5' RACE reads through MiXCR, storing one row per CDR3 protein. The sample lists 110,000 to 150,000 distinct CDR3 sequences; around 27% were seen once. V was pared by 4 bases and J by 1 base, with 8 bases between. This CDR3 region has 13 residues. Germline values: CDR1 SQVTM, CDR2 ANQGSEA. This clonotype has just a few counts. This TCR derives from an adult woman who had mild COVID-19 (a few samples of this study predate the infection). Cell type and time point are not known. The rearrangement links TRBV29-1 to TRBJ2-1, with D possibly being TRBD2 (5 bases). The sequencing sample was made of PBMCs or a T cell subset sorted from them (not recorded which). CDR3 DNA: TGCAGCGTTGTAGCGCCGTCCTACAATGAGCAGTTCTTC. It translates to CSVVAPSYNEQFF.